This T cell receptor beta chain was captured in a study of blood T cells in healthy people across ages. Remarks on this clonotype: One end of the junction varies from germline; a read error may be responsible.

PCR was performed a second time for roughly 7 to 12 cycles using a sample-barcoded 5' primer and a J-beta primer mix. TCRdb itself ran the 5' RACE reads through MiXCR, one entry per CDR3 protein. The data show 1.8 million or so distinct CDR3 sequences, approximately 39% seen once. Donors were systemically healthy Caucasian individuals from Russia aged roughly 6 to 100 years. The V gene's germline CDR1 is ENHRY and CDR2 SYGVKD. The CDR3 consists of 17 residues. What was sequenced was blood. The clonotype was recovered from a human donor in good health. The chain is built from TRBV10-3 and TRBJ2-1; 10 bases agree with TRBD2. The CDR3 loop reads CAISEISGGSSCNEQFF. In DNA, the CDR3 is TGTGCCATCAGTGAGATTAGCGGGGGGAGCTCCTGCAATGAGCAGTTCTTC.